This T cell receptor beta chain was profiled in a study of blood T cell repertoires in COVID-19. At the level of the study: The cDNA or gDNA used as material had been derived from T cells, B-cell-depleted T cells, or PBMCs.

Germline loops: CDR1 LNHNV, CDR2 YYDKDF (reference sequence). V was cut by 1 base and J by 5 bases, with 11 bases left in between. This CDR3 is 15 amino acids long. The repertoire was sequenced with immunoSEQ multiplex PCR; TCRdb's copy has only in-frame clones and lacks some. The sample carries 93,000 or so clones, roughly 90% recorded once. Sequenced: peripheral blood. The source is a woman of 80 years or more in a cohort sampled during active COVID-19. The J gene is TRBJ2-2, the V gene TRBV15; tentatively, D is TRBD2 (6 bases). CDR3 protein: CATSRAGAYTGELFF. Written as DNA, the CDR3 is TGTGCCACCAGCAGAGCGGGAGCTTATACCGGGGAGCTGTTTTTT.